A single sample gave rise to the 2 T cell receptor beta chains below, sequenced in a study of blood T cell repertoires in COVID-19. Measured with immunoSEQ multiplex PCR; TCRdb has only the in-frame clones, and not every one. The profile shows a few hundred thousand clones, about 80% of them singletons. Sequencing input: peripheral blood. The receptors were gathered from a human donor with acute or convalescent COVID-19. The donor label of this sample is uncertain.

CDR3 amino acids: CASSQSQGPGNTIYF. The DNA for the CDR3 is TGTGCCAGCAGCCAGTCACAGGGTCCCGGAAACACCATATATTTT. V and J are TRBV4-2 and TRBJ1-3, with D perhaps TRBD1 (6 bases). V was pared by 3 bases and J by 4 bases, with 13 bases between. Looked up from germline, CDR1 is LGHNA and CDR2 is YNFKEQ. The CDR3 has 15 residues.

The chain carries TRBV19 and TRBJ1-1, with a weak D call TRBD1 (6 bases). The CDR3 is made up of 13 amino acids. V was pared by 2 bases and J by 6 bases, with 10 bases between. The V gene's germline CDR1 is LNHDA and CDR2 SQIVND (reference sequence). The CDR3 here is CASSISRGAEAFF. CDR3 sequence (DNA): TGTGCCAGTAGTATATCCAGGGGTGCTGAAGCTTTCTTT. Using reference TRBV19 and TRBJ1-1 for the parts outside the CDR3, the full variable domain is DGGITQSPKYLFRKEGQNVTLSCEQNLNHDAMYWYRQDPGQGLRLIYYSQIVNDFQKGDIAEGYSVSREKKESFPLTVTSAQKNPTAFYLCASSISRGAEAFFGQGTRLTVV.